The 19 T cell receptor beta chains below come from one sample, sequenced in a study of cytomegalovirus exposure and HLA in healthy donors. PCR was performed using 60 Vbeta and 13 Jbeta primers. Sequenced by immunoSEQ multiplex PCR; TCRdb stores in-frame clones only, minus some. The table records 100,000 to 150,000 clones, 74% of them present only once. Input material: PBMCs. The source of these receptors is a woman aged 45 to 65 in good health and CMV-seropositive.

Only one count was recorded for this clone. The J gene is TRBJ1-2, the V gene TRBV19, with TRBD1 matching over 9 bases. The germline V gene has CDR1 LNHDA and CDR2 SQIVND (reference sequence). Germline trimming cut 3 bases from V and 2 bases from J; bases unmatched to any gene: 7. This CDR3 is built from 16 residues. The CDR3 DNA sequence: TGTGCCAGTAGTATCCCTCTGACAGGGGGGAACTATGGCTACACCTTC. This gives the protein CASSIPLTGGNYGYTF.

This sequence joins TRBV19 and TRBJ1-4; possibly TRBD1 for D (6 bases). V was trimmed by 9 bases and J by 5 bases, leaving 13 bases between them. The CDR3 loop spans 13 amino acids. Germline V lookup: CDR1 LNHDA, CDR2 SQIVND (reference sequence). DNA for the CDR3: TGTGCCAGCGTCCGGGACAAAAATGAAAAACTGTTTTTT. It encodes CASVRDKNEKLFF.

The V call is TRBV28, the J call TRBJ2-7, with unresolved D. The CDR3 consists of 14 residues. Trimming left V 5 bases short and J 0 bases short, with 11 bases between. Germline values: CDR1 MDHEN, CDR2 SYDVKM. The CDR3 sequence: CASSPSPDSYEQYF. DNA of the CDR3: TGTGCCAGCAGTCCATCCCCAGACTCCTACGAGCAGTACTTC.

V gene TRBV7-2 combines with J gene TRBJ2-7; D may be TRBD2 (5 bases). The CDR3 has 13 amino acids. Between the trimmed V and J ends, which lost 6 bases and 2 bases, there was a span of 11 bases. The germline V gene has CDR1 SGHTA and CDR2 FQGNSA. The CDR3 DNA is TGTGCCAGCAGGCGGACTTGGGCCTACGAGCAGTACTTC. This gives the protein CASRRTWAYEQYF. Complete variable domain (other parts from reference TRBV7-2 and TRBJ2-7): GAGVSQSPSNKVTEKGKDVELRCDPISGHTALYWYRQSLGQGLEFLIYFQGNSAPDKSGLPSDRFSAERTGGSVSTLTIQRTQQEDSAVYLCASRRTWAYEQYFGPGTRLTVT.

V usage is TRBV4-2 and J usage is TRBJ2-5; 9 bases are shared with TRBD2. The CDR3 has 16 amino acids. CDR1 is LGHNA, CDR2 YNFKEQ, per germline. V dropped 2 bases and J dropped 5; count of bases not matched to a gene: 9. The CDR3 nucleotides read TGTGCCAGCAGCCAAACTTCGACTAGCGGACAGGAGACCCAGTACTTC. Translation gives CASSQTSTSGQETQYF.

V and J are TRBV5-1 and TRBJ1-4; tentative D call: TRBD1 (6 bases). The germline V and J ends were trimmed by 0 bases and 7 bases, with 19 bases remaining between them. The CDR3 covers 17 residues. The germline CDR1 and CDR2 sequences are SGHRS and YFSETQ. The CDR3 here is CASSLEGGPLIREKLFF. In nucleotides, the CDR3 is TGCGCCAGCAGCTTGGAGGGGGGGCCTTTGATTCGTGAAAAACTGTTTTTT. The variable domain in full, with the rest retrieved from reference TRBV5-1 and TRBJ1-4, is KAGVTQTPRYLIKTRGQQVTLSCSPISGHRSVSWYQQTPGQGLQFLFEYFSETQRNKGNFPGRFSGRQFSNSRSEMNVSTLELGDSALYLCASSLEGGPLIREKLFFGSGTQLSVL.

J is TRBJ1-2 and V is TRBV5-6; D is unresolved. This CDR3 contains 13 residues. From germline, CDR1 is SGHDT and CDR2 YYEEEE. V was trimmed by 1 base and J by 2 bases, leaving 6 bases between them. CDR3 loop: CASSLPGNYGYTF. The CDR3, as DNA: TGTGCCAGCAGCTTGCCCGGGAACTATGGCTACACCTTC.

The chain joins TRBV7-9 to TRBJ1-1; tentatively, D is TRBD1 (6 bases). Germline values: CDR1 SEHNR, CDR2 FQNEAQ (reference sequence). The CDR3 is 15 amino acids. V was trimmed by 1 base and J by 4 bases, leaving 13 bases between them. Here the CDR3 DNA reads TGTGCCAGCAGCTTAGTTTCCAGGGGTTTCACTGAAGCTTTCTTT. Amino acids: CASSLVSRGFTEAFF.

In this sample, this clone turned up once. The CDR3 loop reads CASMRGASYEQYF. The CDR3 region has the DNA TGTGCCAGCATGCGGGGGGCCTCGTACGAGCAGTACTTC. The chain joins TRBV2 to TRBJ2-7, with 8 bases aligning to TRBD2. The CDR3 has 13 amino acids. Germline loops: CDR1 SNHLY, CDR2 FYNNEI. With V trimmed by 7 bases and J by 4 bases, 6 bases remained unmatched.

This chain joins TRBV4-3 and TRBJ2-1, with TRBD2 matching 9 bases. J was trimmed by 8 bases and V by 4 bases; bases with no gene match: 15. Germline V gene sequence: CDR1 LGHNA, CDR2 YSLEER. This CDR3 comprises 17 residues. The CDR3 bases are TGCGCCAGCAGCCTCGAAGGAGGGGCGGGGGGGCCGGATGAGCAGTTCTTC. Its translation is CASSLEGGAGGPDEQFF.

This chain uses TRBV2 with TRBJ2-5; D might be TRBD1 (5 bases). This CDR3 contains 14 residues. V lost 6 bases, J lost 7 bases, and 18 bases lay in between. Germline assignment: CDR1 SNHLY and CDR2 FYNNEI. The CDR3 reads CASRQGGDSGTQYF. The CDR3 nucleotides are TGTGCCAGCAGGCAGGGCGGAGATTCGGGGACCCAGTACTTC. Full variable domain (rest looked up from reference TRBV2 and TRBJ2-5): EPEVTQTPSHQVTQMGQEVILRCVPISNHLYFYWYRQILGQKVEFLVSFYNNEISEKSEIFDDQFSVERPDGSNFTLKIRSTKLEDSAMYFCASRQGGDSGTQYFGPGTRLLVL.

V gene TRBV29-1 combines with J gene TRBJ1-5; TRBD1 might be the D (6 bases). Per germline, CDR1 SQVTM and CDR2 ANQGSEA. The CDR3 sequence is 12 residues long. The CDR3 spells CTRTDSNQPQHF. The CDR3 nucleotides are TGCACCCGGACAGATAGCAATCAGCCCCAGCATTTT.

The chain links TRBV5-4 to TRBJ2-5, with a possible D match to TRBD2 (6 bases). The V end was cut by 1 base, the J end by 2 bases, with 9 bases between. The germline V gene has CDR1 SGHNT and CDR2 YYREEE (reference sequence). This CDR3 has 14 residues. CDR3 in amino acids: CASSLPGRQETQYF. As DNA, the CDR3 is TGTGCCAGCAGCTTGCCGGGGAGGCAAGAGACCCAGTACTTC.

The chain has TRBV19 and TRBJ2-5; TRBD1 matches at 8 bases. Germline values: CDR1 LNHDA, CDR2 SQIVND (reference sequence). V gave up 5 bases and J gave up 2 bases; unmatched junction bases: 10. CDR3 length equals 16 residues. For the CDR3, the DNA is TGTGCCAGTAGTGTCGGGACAGGCCCCCTGCAAGAGACCCAGTACTTC. Protein: CASSVGTGPLQETQYF.

Here the CDR3 reads CASSQRLGGNTEAFF. Here the CDR3 DNA reads TGCGCCAGCAGCCAACGATTAGGGGGTAACACTGAAGCTTTCTTT. The rearrangement joins TRBV4-1 to TRBJ1-1; TRBD1 is a possible D gene (6 bases). Trimming left V 2 bases short and J 2 bases short, with 12 bases between. The germline V gene has CDR1 MGHRA and CDR2 YSYEKL. This CDR3 region has 15 residues.

The chain has TRBV2 and TRBJ1-1, with a tentative D call TRBD1 (5 bases). Germline V CDR1 and CDR2: SNHLY, FYNNEI. Trimming took 4 bases from V and 1 from J, leaving 16 bases between them. This CDR3 contains 16 residues. The CDR3 region is CASSVPRDRGNTEAFF. CDR3 nucleotides: TGTGCCAGCAGTGTCCCACGAGACAGAGGGAACACTGAAGCTTTCTTT. Variable domain in full (rest from reference TRBV2 and TRBJ1-1): EPEVTQTPSHQVTQMGQEVILRCVPISNHLYFYWYRQILGQKVEFLVSFYNNEISEKSEIFDDQFSVERPDGSNFTLKIRSTKLEDSAMYFCASSVPRDRGNTEAFFGQGTRLTVV.

This clone was detected a few times. V usage is TRBV6-5 and J usage is TRBJ1-3; D unresolved. V was clipped by 10 bases and J by 0 bases, with 7 bases between them. Germline loops: CDR1 MNHEY, CDR2 SVGAGI. The CDR3 extends over 12 amino acids. In DNA, the CDR3 is TGTGCCACAGGTGACTCTGGAAACACCATATATTTT. Amino acid sequence: CATGDSGNTIYF.

The chain employs TRBV15 and TRBJ1-4; D perhaps matches TRBD1 (6 bases). Germline V gene lookup returns CDR1 LNHNV and CDR2 YYDKDF (reference sequence). Trimming took 0 bases from V and 4 from J, leaving 6 bases between them. The CDR3 spans 14 residues. CDR3 nucleotide sequence: TGTGCCACCAGCAGAGAACAGGGTAATGAAAAACTGTTTTTT. Its translation: CATSREQGNEKLFF.

CDR3 bases: TGTGCCAGCAGCCAAGACAGGGGGCGTAATCAGCCCCAGCATTTT. It is translated as CASSQDRGRNQPQHF. This rearrangement joins TRBV4-2 to TRBJ1-5; 8 bases align to TRBD1. Per the germline V gene, CDR1 is LGHNA and CDR2 is YNFKEQ. The V gene end was trimmed by 0 bases and the J gene end by 4 bases; junction bases not matched to a gene: 2. CDR3 length: 15 amino acids.